The 19 T cell receptor beta chains listed next were all sequenced from one sample in a study of CD8 T cells in ankylosing spondylitis. Findings of the study overall: A TCR beta motif made of fewer than ten highly homologous variants seemed typical of ankylosing spondylitis blood.

MiXCR was run by TCRdb on the 5' RACE reads, yielding one entry per CDR3 protein. The data contain 700,000 to 850,000 distinct CDR3 sequences, about an eighth of them singletons. These receptors' antigens are unknown. Sequences were obtained from blood, either unsorted or a sorted T cell fraction (not recorded which). The receptors shown here come from a male donor with ankylosing spondylitis.

This clonotype was found a few times. This chain links TRBV19 with TRBJ2-2; TRBD1 aligns across 8 bases. This CDR3 is 15 amino acids long. With 4 bases clipped from V and 3 bases from J, the junction kept 4 bases outside the gene matches. Germline lookup yields CDR1 LNHDA and CDR2 SQIVND (reference sequence). Here the CDR3 DNA reads TGTGCCAGTAGTACGGACAGGGTATACACCGGGGAGCTGTTTTTT. This codes for CASSTDRVYTGELFF.

This clonotype has just a few counts. The genes are TRBV5-1 and TRBJ2-1, with 10 positions matching TRBD2. The germline gives CDR1 SGHRS, CDR2 YFSETQ. Losses at the gene ends were 3 bases for V and 5 bases for J; bases not matched to a gene: 2. This CDR3 contains 14 residues. CDR3 sequence: CASSSSGGHNEQFF. The CDR3 DNA reads as TGCGCCAGCAGCTCTAGCGGGGGTCACAATGAGCAGTTCTTC.

There are a few counts of this clonotype. The CDR3 is CSVATQDYVAFF. The CDR3 bases are TGCAGCGTCGCGACCCAGGATTATGTAGCTTTCTTT. The chain uses TRBV29-1 and TRBJ1-1; D not certain. The CDR3 totals 12 residues. CDR1 and CDR2 (germline): SQVTM, ANQGSEA. Trimming took 6 bases from V and 10 from J, leaving 18 bases between them.

This clonotype has just a few counts. The rearrangement links TRBV7-2 to TRBJ2-7; maybe TRBD2 (5 bases). The CDR3 has 14 residues. Germline CDR1 is SGHTA and CDR2 is FQGNSA. Trimming stripped 11 bases from V and 2 bases from J, with 19 bases between. CDR3 amino acids: CASGKGEVPYEQYF. The CDR3 nucleotides are TGTGCCTCCGGGAAAGGAGAGGTCCCCTACGAGCAGTACTTC.

This clonotype was found a few times. The chain's CDR3 is CASSLPRAEEGGYTF. CDR3 nucleotide sequence: TGTGCCAGCAGCCTCCCGAGGGCGGAGGAAGGCGGCTACACCTTC. This chain uses TRBV7-9 with TRBJ1-2; unclear D gene. The germline V gene encodes CDR1 SEHNR and CDR2 FQNEAQ (reference sequence). V lost 5 bases, J lost 8 bases, and 21 bases lay in between. The CDR3 loop spans 15 amino acids.

This clonotype has a handful of counts. The V gene is TRBV7-2, the J gene TRBJ2-1; the D is unclear. The CDR3 spans 15 residues. Looked up from germline, CDR1 is SGHTA and CDR2 is FQGNSA. V was trimmed by 0 bases and J by 4 bases, leaving 10 bases between them. CDR3 DNA: TGTGCCAGCAGCTTAGCATCTAGTACGTACAATGAGCAGTTCTTC. Translating it yields CASSLASSTYNEQFF.

The chain couples TRBV6-2 or TRBV6-3 to TRBJ2-7, with 7 bases aligning to TRBD2. Germline assignment: CDR1 MNHEY and CDR2 SVGEGT. This CDR3 region has 16 residues. V trimming: 0 bases; J trimming: 3 bases; junction bases outside the gene matches: 8. CDR3: CASSYSRAGKYYEQYF. The CDR3 DNA reads as TGTGCCAGCAGTTACTCACGAGCGGGGAAGTACTACGAGCAGTACTTC.

The CDR3 bases are TGTGCCAGCAGCTCCCAACATCGGGGGGAGCAGTACTTC. This encodes CASSSQHRGEQYF. The rearrangement links TRBV7-2 to TRBJ2-7; tentative D call: TRBD2 (6 bases). Germline CDR1 is SGHTA and CDR2 is FQGNSA. V was clipped by 4 bases and J by 7 bases, with 14 bases between them. This CDR3 spans 13 amino acids.

The sample holds many counts of this clonotype. The chain uses TRBV20-1 and TRBJ1-2; 11 bases are shared with TRBD1. Germline CDR1 reads DFQATT; CDR2 reads SNEGSKA (reference sequence). V shed 6 bases and J 4 bases; nucleotides not matched to a gene: 7. The CDR3 consists of 14 residues. The chain's CDR3 is CSASGQGASYGYTF. The DNA of the CDR3 is TGCAGTGCGAGTGGACAGGGGGCGAGCTATGGCTACACCTTC.

This clonotype has a handful of counts. The chain uses TRBV15 and TRBJ2-6; D unclear. V lost 0 bases, J lost 4 bases, and 4 bases lay in between. Per germline, CDR1 LNHNV and CDR2 YYDKDF (reference sequence). The CDR3 runs to 14 residues. CDR3 protein: CATSRDYGANVLTF. The DNA of the CDR3 is TGTGCCACCAGCAGAGATTACGGGGCCAACGTCCTGACTTTC.

A few counts support this clonotype. The chain combines TRBV5-6 with TRBJ2-3; TRBD1 is a possible D gene (6 bases). The CDR3 is 18 amino acids. V lost 3 bases and J lost 1, with 21 bases in between. Germline lookup yields CDR1 SGHDT and CDR2 YYEEEE. This CDR3 is CASSSSGAHLTRTDTQYF. DNA for the CDR3: TGTGCCAGCAGCTCGTCAGGGGCCCATTTAACCCGCACAGATACGCAGTATTTT.

The genes are TRBV7-2 and TRBJ1-2; unclear D gene. V lost 3 bases and J lost 7, with 15 bases in between. This CDR3 is built from 14 residues. Germline V gives CDR1 SGHTA, CDR2 FQGNSA. In DNA form, the CDR3 reads TGTGCCAGCAGCTTTGGGGAAGGCCTGGGTGGCTACACCTTC. This codes for CASSFGEGLGGYTF.

Only a few counts were recorded for this clonotype. The gene calls are TRBV7-3 and TRBJ2-5; the D call may be TRBD1 or TRBD2 (6 bases each). The length of the CDR3 is 14 residues. Germline CDR1 and CDR2: SGHTA and FQGTGA. V lost 6 bases and J 5 bases, leaving 16 bases between the germline ends. CDR3 protein: CASSRNGGGETQYF. DNA for the CDR3: TGTGCCAGCAGTCGGAACGGGGGCGGGGAGACCCAGTACTTC.

Only a few counts were recorded for this clonotype. Here the CDR3 reads CASSLSAFSYEQYF. The CDR3 DNA is TGTGCCAGCAGCTTATCGGCTTTCTCCTACGAGCAGTACTTC. The rearrangement uses TRBV11-2 and TRBJ2-7; no reliable D call. Germline loops: CDR1 SGHAT, CDR2 FQNNGV. CDR3 length: 14 amino acids. V dropped 2 bases and J dropped 0 bases, with 8 bases sitting between them.

The genes are TRBV20-1 and TRBJ1-2, with D possibly matching TRBD1 (5 bases). V shed 6 bases and J shed 7 bases, with 12 bases lying between them. The CDR3 is 11 residues long. Germline V CDR1 and CDR2: DFQATT, SNEGSKA (reference sequence). CDR3 nucleotide sequence: TGCAGTGCCCCGTCGGGGGGTGGCTACACCTTC. Residues: CSAPSGGGYTF.

This clonotype was seen many times. The rearrangement joins TRBV29-1 to TRBJ2-3; 7 nucleotides line up with TRBD2. With 8 bases clipped from V and 3 bases from J, the junction kept 11 bases outside the gene matches. This CDR3 has 14 amino acids. Per germline, CDR1 SQVTM and CDR2 ANQGSEA. The CDR3 bases are TGCAGCTCTTGGGCTAGCGGTAAGACAGATACGCAGTATTTT. Translated: CSSWASGKTDTQYF.

The chain uses TRBV5-1 and TRBJ2-2; perhaps TRBD1 as D (6 bases). The CDR3 extends over 15 amino acids. Trimming stripped 4 bases from V and 6 bases from J, with 16 bases between. In germline, CDR1 is SGHRS, CDR2 YFSETQ. The CDR3 loop is CASSTGQSNAGELFF. The CDR3 DNA reads TGCGCCAGCAGCACCGGACAGAGTAACGCCGGGGAGCTGTTTTTT. Combining the CDR3 with reference TRBV5-1 and TRBJ2-2 gives the whole variable domain KAGVTQTPRYLIKTRGQQVTLSCSPISGHRSVSWYQQTPGQGLQFLFEYFSETQRNKGNFPGRFSGRQFSNSRSEMNVSTLELGDSALYLCASSTGQSNAGELFFGEGSRLTVL.

The rearrangement joins TRBV3-1 to TRBJ1-4, with a tentative D call TRBD1 (5 bases). This CDR3 is 15 amino acids long. Trimming removed 0 bases from V and 8 bases from J, with 13 bases in between. CDR1 LGHDT and CDR2 YNNKEL come from the germline V gene (reference sequence). In DNA, the CDR3 is TGTGCCAGCAGCCAAGAGGTCACATGGACAGAAAAACTGTTTTTT. Translated: CASSQEVTWTEKLFF.

The rearrangement joins TRBV7-6 to TRBJ1-1; the D gene is possibly TRBD1 (5 bases). V was pared by 5 bases and J by 6 bases, with 13 bases between. The germline CDR1 and CDR2 sequences are SGHVS and FNYEAQ. The length of the CDR3 is 13 residues. The CDR3 DNA is TGTGCCAGCAGCGGTTGGGGCCGCGCTGAAGCTTTCTTT. It specifies CASSGWGRAEAFF.